A selection of T cell receptor beta chains follows, all from one sample in a study of Tregs in tolerant kidney transplant recipients. This table comes from immunoSEQ multiplex PCR, and its TCRdb copy is limited to in-frame clones, with some not included. The table has hundreds of thousands of clones, 80% to 85% seen once. The source material was CD4+ T cells from blood. The receptors derive from a human donor in good health. Both conserved end residues are part of each CDR3. Each record gives: J gene, D gene, V gene, clone size, CDR3 protein, CDR3 DNA. D genes are given only for firm matches. Where a row states a size, it is once, few, many or the class of an expanded clone; other rows omit it.

j_call: TRBJ1-1
d_call: TRBD1
v_call: TRBV6-1
clone_size: -
cdr3_aa: CASSRTGWDTEAFF
cdr3_nt: TGTGCCAGCAGTCGGACAGGGTGGGACACTGAAGCTTTCTTT

j_call: TRBJ2-3
d_call: -
v_call: TRBV11-3
clone_size: -
cdr3_aa: CASSLDGTQGTDTQYF
cdr3_nt: TGTGCCAGCAGCTTAGACGGGACTCAGGGTACGGATACGCAGTATTTT

j_call: TRBJ1-2
d_call: -
v_call: TRBV10-2
clone_size: once
cdr3_aa: CASSELIAGYGYTF
cdr3_nt: TGCGCCAGCAGTGAGCTCATAGCGGGCTATGGCTACACCTTC

j_call: TRBJ1-6
d_call: -
v_call: TRBV4-1
clone_size: few
cdr3_aa: CASSQQGHDNSPLHF
cdr3_nt: TGCGCCAGCAGCCAACAGGGACACGACAATTCACCCCTCCACTTT

j_call: TRBJ1-3
d_call: -
v_call: TRBV4-2
clone_size: -
cdr3_aa: CASSQDRHRERHF
cdr3_nt: TGTGCCAGCAGCCAAGATCGACACAGGGAAAGGCATTTT

j_call: TRBJ2-3
d_call: TRBD1
v_call: TRBV2
clone_size: once
cdr3_aa: CASETRDRGLTDTQYF
cdr3_nt: TGTGCCAGCGAGACCCGGGACAGGGGACTGACGGATACGCAGTATTTT

j_call: TRBJ2-5
d_call: -
v_call: TRBV2
clone_size: -
cdr3_aa: CATSQGRYQETQYF
cdr3_nt: TGTGCCACCTCTCAGGGACGTTACCAAGAGACCCAGTACTTC

j_call: TRBJ2-1
d_call: -
v_call: TRBV5-1
clone_size: -
cdr3_aa: CASSSLYPGAYNEQFF
cdr3_nt: TGCGCCAGCAGTAGCCTTTACCCCGGGGCCTACAATGAGCAGTTCTTC

j_call: TRBJ2-3
d_call: TRBD1
v_call: TRBV14
clone_size: -
cdr3_aa: CASSLQGVLKYF
cdr3_nt: TGTGCCAGCAGCCTCCAGGGGGTCTTGAAGTATTTT

j_call: TRBJ2-2
d_call: TRBD1
v_call: TRBV5-1
clone_size: -
cdr3_aa: CASRPGTADTGELFF
cdr3_nt: TGCGCCAGCAGACCCGGGACAGCGGACACCGGGGAGCTGTTTTTT

j_call: TRBJ2-6
d_call: -
v_call: TRBV5-4
clone_size: -
cdr3_aa: CASSRTAGANVLTF
cdr3_nt: TGTGCCAGCAGCAGGACAGCTGGGGCCAACGTCCTGACTTTC

j_call: TRBJ2-7
d_call: TRBD2
v_call: TRBV18
clone_size: -
cdr3_aa: CASSLGLAGASYEQYF
cdr3_nt: TGTGCCAGCTCTCTGGGACTAGCGGGAGCTTCCTACGAGCAGTACTTC

j_call: TRBJ2-7
d_call: -
v_call: TRBV4-1
clone_size: -
cdr3_aa: CASSQVLRSYEQYF
cdr3_nt: TGCGCCAGCAGCCAAGTTCTCAGATCCTACGAGCAGTACTTC

j_call: TRBJ1-5
d_call: -
v_call: TRBV7-3
clone_size: -
cdr3_aa: CASSLEGTGNQPQHF
cdr3_nt: TGTGCCAGCAGCTTAGAAGGGACGGGCAATCAGCCCCAGCATTTT

j_call: TRBJ1-1
d_call: -
v_call: TRBV7-6
clone_size: -
cdr3_aa: CASSLQGWTEAFF
cdr3_nt: TGTGCCAGCAGCTTGCAGGGTTGGACTGAAGCTTTCTTT

j_call: TRBJ2-2
d_call: TRBD1
v_call: TRBV30
clone_size: -
cdr3_aa: CAWKRTGGTGELFF
cdr3_nt: TGTGCCTGGAAAAGGACAGGGGGAACCGGGGAGCTGTTTTTT

j_call: TRBJ1-2
d_call: -
v_call: TRBV6-5
clone_size: -
cdr3_aa: CASSSRLLYGYTF
cdr3_nt: TGTGCCAGCAGTTCCAGGCTCCTCTATGGCTACACCTTC

j_call: TRBJ1-3
d_call: -
v_call: TRBV21-1
clone_size: -
cdr3_aa: CASSKGQGITSGNTIYF
cdr3_nt: TGTGCCAGCAGCAAAGGCCAAGGCATAACCTCTGGAAACACCATATATTTT